This TCR beta chain was sequenced in a study of PD-1 blockade in classical Hodgkin lymphoma. Study-wide results and limits: Baseline diversity in complete responders resembled that of newly diagnosed patients.

Every single patient, without exception, relapsed after autologous stem cell transplantation, and brentuximab vedotin exposure varied. Assay: immunoSEQ multiplex PCR; the TCRdb copy retains only in-frame clones and omits some. The sample has 6,000 to 8,500 clones; less than 80% are singletons. The V and J ends lost 4 bases and 7 bases respectively, with 16 bases between them. The germline gives CDR1 MNHNS, CDR2 SASEGT. The CDR3 has 15 residues. To note about this clone: What it recognizes is unknown.

Material: peripheral blood mononuclear cells (PBMCs), obtained before the second cycle of nivolumab. The genes are TRBV6-1 and TRBJ2-2; unclear D gene. The clonotype comes from a human donor with classical Hodgkin lymphoma. The CDR3 here is CASSVSFGTGGELFF. CDR3 coding DNA: TGTGCCAGCAGTGTCTCCTTTGGAACCGGCGGGGAGCTGTTTTTT.